The rows below give T cell receptor beta chains drawn from one sample of a study of cytomegalovirus exposure and HLA in healthy donors. Some clones are missing from TCRdb's copy, which holds only in-frame ones; the method was immunoSEQ multiplex PCR. The data hold some 99,000 clones, with roughly 70% observed a single time. Sequencing used PBMCs. The receptors here all came from a male donor in good health and CMV-seronegative. Each CDR3 is given with its conserved first and last residue. The order of the fields is V gene, D gene, J gene, clone size, CDR3 DNA, CDR3 protein. A D gene is named only where the DNA matches it firmly. Rows may omit the clone size; those that give it use once, few, many or a size class.

V gene: TRBV29-1
D gene: -
J gene: TRBJ2-7
clone size: -
CDR3 DNA: TGCAGCGTTGCGGGGACTGACTACGAGCAGTACTTC
CDR3 protein: CSVAGTDYEQYF

V gene: TRBV27
D gene: -
J gene: TRBJ2-7
clone size: medium-sized
CDR3 DNA: TGTGCCAGCATGAGTCTAACCTACGAGCAGTACTTC
CDR3 protein: CASMSLTYEQYF

V gene: TRBV10-1
D gene: -
J gene: TRBJ1-5
clone size: -
CDR3 DNA: TGCGCCAGCAGTGAGTCTGACAGCGGCAATCAGCCCCAGCATTTT
CDR3 protein: CASSESDSGNQPQHF

V gene: TRBV7-2
D gene: -
J gene: TRBJ2-1
clone size: -
CDR3 DNA: TGTGCCAGCAGCTTCCTTCTGGGAGCGGTCTCCTACAATGAGCAGTTCTTC
CDR3 protein: CASSFLLGAVSYNEQFF

V gene: TRBV6-5
D gene: TRBD1
J gene: TRBJ1-3
clone size: -
CDR3 DNA: TGTGCCAGCGGGCCTGGACAGGGCTCTGGAAACACCATATATTTT
CDR3 protein: CASGPGQGSGNTIYF

V gene: TRBV29-1
D gene: -
J gene: TRBJ1-2
clone size: -
CDR3 DNA: TGCAGCGTTGATGGCAGCTATGGCTACACCTTC
CDR3 protein: CSVDGSYGYTF

V gene: TRBV30
D gene: -
J gene: TRBJ1-2
clone size: -
CDR3 DNA: TGTGCCTGGACCTCGTACTACTATGGCTACACCTTC
CDR3 protein: CAWTSYYYGYTF

V gene: TRBV30
D gene: -
J gene: TRBJ1-5
clone size: once
CDR3 DNA: TGTGCCTGGAGTGGGGATCAGGGTTCGGGTCAGCCCCAACATTTT
CDR3 protein: CAWSGDQGSGQPQHF

V gene: TRBV28
D gene: TRBD1
J gene: TRBJ1-5
clone size: -
CDR3 DNA: TGTGCCAGCAGTTTCGGTTCCGGGACAGGGGAGCAGCCCCAGCATTTT
CDR3 protein: CASSFGSGTGEQPQHF

V gene: TRBV7-6
D gene: TRBD2
J gene: TRBJ2-7
clone size: -
CDR3 DNA: TGTGCCAGCAGGAAAAAACAGGGGACTTCACTAGCGGGAGTGTTCTACGAGCAGTACTTC
CDR3 protein: CASRKKQGTSLAGVFYEQYF

V gene: TRBV28
D gene: -
J gene: TRBJ1-5
clone size: -
CDR3 DNA: TGTGCCAGCAGTTCTCCCGGGGTCCACCAGCCCCAGCATTTT
CDR3 protein: CASSSPGVHQPQHF

V gene: TRBV5-6
D gene: TRBD2
J gene: TRBJ2-3
clone size: few
CDR3 DNA: TGTGCCAGCAGCTTGCCTAGCGGGAGTGTGTTCATGGTGACAGATACGCAGTATTTT
CDR3 protein: CASSLPSGSVFMVTDTQYF

V gene: TRBV2
D gene: TRBD2
J gene: TRBJ2-3
clone size: -
CDR3 DNA: TGTGCCAGCAGACAGTCGGGACTAGCGGGAGCTGGCCCAGATACGCAGTATTTT
CDR3 protein: CASRQSGLAGAGPDTQYF

V gene: TRBV25-1
D gene: -
J gene: TRBJ2-3
clone size: -
CDR3 DNA: TGTGCCAGCAGTGGAGGGATTAGCACAGATACGCAGTATTTT
CDR3 protein: CASSGGISTDTQYF

V gene: TRBV5-1
D gene: TRBD2
J gene: TRBJ2-2
clone size: -
CDR3 DNA: TGCGCCAGCAGCTTGGTGCGCGCGGGAGGGGGCACCGGGGAGCTGTTTTTT
CDR3 protein: CASSLVRAGGGTGELFF

V gene: TRBV29-1
D gene: TRBD1
J gene: TRBJ1-1
clone size: -
CDR3 DNA: TGCAGCGTTGAAGATGACAGGGGGCACACTGAAGCTTTCTTT
CDR3 protein: CSVEDDRGHTEAFF

V gene: TRBV5-1
D gene: -
J gene: TRBJ2-7
clone size: -
CDR3 DNA: TGCGCCAGCAGCCGAGGGGGGACAGAGACCTACGAGCAGTACTTC
CDR3 protein: CASSRGGTETYEQYF

V gene: TRBV5-4
D gene: TRBD1
J gene: TRBJ1-1
clone size: -
CDR3 DNA: TGTGCCAGCAGCTTCGACAGGGGGGGCACTGAAGCTTTCTTT
CDR3 protein: CASSFDRGGTEAFF

V gene: TRBV5-4
D gene: -
J gene: TRBJ2-2
clone size: -
CDR3 DNA: TGTGCCAGCAGCTTGTTCGGACTCGACGCCACCGGGGAGCTGTTTTTT
CDR3 protein: CASSLFGLDATGELFF

V gene: TRBV4-2
D gene: TRBD1
J gene: TRBJ1-6
clone size: -
CDR3 DNA: TGTGCCAGCAGCTTGGGGGACAGGGTAACATCACCCCTCCACTTT
CDR3 protein: CASSLGDRVTSPLHF

V gene: TRBV27
D gene: -
J gene: TRBJ2-1
clone size: -
CDR3 DNA: TGTGCCAGCACCTCGAGACTAGGGGACGGCGGTCCCTACAATGAGCAGTTCTTC
CDR3 protein: CASTSRLGDGGPYNEQFF

V gene: TRBV6-4
D gene: TRBD2
J gene: TRBJ2-3
clone size: -
CDR3 DNA: TGTGCCAGCAGTGACTCGGGTGGCAGAAAGACTAGCGGGAGGGTTGAAGATACGCAGTATTTT
CDR3 protein: CASSDSGGRKTSGRVEDTQYF

V gene: TRBV4-1
D gene: TRBD1
J gene: TRBJ2-7
clone size: -
CDR3 DNA: TGCGCCAGCAGCCAAGTAGGAACCGGGACAGGGACTCACTACGAGCAGTACTTC
CDR3 protein: CASSQVGTGTGTHYEQYF